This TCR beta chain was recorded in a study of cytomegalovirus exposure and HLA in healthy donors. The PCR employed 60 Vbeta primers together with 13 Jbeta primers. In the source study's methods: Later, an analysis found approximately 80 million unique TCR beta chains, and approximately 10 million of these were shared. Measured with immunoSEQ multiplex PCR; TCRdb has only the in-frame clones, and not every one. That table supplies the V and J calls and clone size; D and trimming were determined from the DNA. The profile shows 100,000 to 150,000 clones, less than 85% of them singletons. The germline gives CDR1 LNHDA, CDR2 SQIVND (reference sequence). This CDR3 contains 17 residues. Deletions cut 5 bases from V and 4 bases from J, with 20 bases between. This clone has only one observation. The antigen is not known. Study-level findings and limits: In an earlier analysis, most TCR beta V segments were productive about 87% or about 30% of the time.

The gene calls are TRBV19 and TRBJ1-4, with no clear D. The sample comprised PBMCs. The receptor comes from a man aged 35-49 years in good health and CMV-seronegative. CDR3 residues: CASSLPWPASDNEKLFF. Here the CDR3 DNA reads TGTGCCAGTAGTCTCCCCTGGCCCGCCTCCGATAATGAAAAACTGTTTTTT.